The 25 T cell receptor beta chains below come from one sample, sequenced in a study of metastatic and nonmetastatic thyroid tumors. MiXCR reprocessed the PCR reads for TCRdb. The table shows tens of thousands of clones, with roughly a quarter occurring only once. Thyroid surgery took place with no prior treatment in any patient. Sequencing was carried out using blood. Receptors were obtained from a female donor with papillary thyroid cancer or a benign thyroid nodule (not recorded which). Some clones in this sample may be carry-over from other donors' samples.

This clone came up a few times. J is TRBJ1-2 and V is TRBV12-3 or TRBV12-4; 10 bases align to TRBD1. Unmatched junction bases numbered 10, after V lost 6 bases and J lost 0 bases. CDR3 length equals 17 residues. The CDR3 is CASSASRDRGPNYGYTF. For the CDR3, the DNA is TGTGCCAGCAGCGCATCCCGGGACAGGGGCCCTAACTATGGCTACACCTTC.

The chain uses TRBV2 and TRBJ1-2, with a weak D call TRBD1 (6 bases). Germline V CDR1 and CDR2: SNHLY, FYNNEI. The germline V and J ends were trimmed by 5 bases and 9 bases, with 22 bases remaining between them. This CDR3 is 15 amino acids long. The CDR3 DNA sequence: TGTGCCAGCAGTCTTACGGACAGCGAACCTTATAGCTACACCTTC. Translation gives CASSLTDSEPYSYTF. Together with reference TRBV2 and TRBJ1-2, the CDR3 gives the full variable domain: EPEVTQTPSHQVTQMGQEVILRCVPISNHLYFYWYRQILGQKVEFLVSFYNNEISEKSEIFDDQFSVERPDGSNFTLKIRSTKLEDSAMYFCASSLTDSEPYSYTFGSGTRLTVV.

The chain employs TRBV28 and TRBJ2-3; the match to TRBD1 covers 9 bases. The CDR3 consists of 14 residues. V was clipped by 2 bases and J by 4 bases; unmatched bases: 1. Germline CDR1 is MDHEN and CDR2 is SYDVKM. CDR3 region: CASSLGQGSDTQYF. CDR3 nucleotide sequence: TGTGCCAGCAGTTTAGGACAGGGGTCAGATACGCAGTATTTT.

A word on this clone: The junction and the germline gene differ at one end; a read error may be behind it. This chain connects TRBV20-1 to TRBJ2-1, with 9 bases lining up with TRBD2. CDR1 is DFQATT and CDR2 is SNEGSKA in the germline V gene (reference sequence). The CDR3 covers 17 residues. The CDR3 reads CSAPNHRTSAVYNAQFF. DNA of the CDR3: TGCAGTGCCCCAAACCATCGGACTAGCGCGGTTTACAATGCGCAGTTCTTC.

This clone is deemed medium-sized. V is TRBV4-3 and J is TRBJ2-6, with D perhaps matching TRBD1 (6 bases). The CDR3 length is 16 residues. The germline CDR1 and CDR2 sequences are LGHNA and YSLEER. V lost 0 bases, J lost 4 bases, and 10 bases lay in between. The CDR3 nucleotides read TGCGCCAGCAGCCAAGACGCAGGGGCCGGGGCCAACGTCCTGACTTTC. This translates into CASSQDAGAGANVLTF.

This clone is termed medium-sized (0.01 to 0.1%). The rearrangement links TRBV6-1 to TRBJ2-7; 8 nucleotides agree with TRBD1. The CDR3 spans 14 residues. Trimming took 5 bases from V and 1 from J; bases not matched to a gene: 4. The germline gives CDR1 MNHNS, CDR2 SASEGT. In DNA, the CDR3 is TGTGCCAGCAGTTCGGACAGGGAATCCTACGAGCAGTACTTC. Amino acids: CASSSDRESYEQYF.

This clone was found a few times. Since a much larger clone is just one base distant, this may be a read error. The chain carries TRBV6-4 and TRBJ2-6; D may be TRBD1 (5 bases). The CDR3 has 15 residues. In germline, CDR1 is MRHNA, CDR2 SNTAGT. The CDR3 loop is CASSDSGSGANLLTF. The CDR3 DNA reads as TGTGCCAGCAGTGACTCGGGCTCTGGGGCCAACCTCCTGACTTTC.

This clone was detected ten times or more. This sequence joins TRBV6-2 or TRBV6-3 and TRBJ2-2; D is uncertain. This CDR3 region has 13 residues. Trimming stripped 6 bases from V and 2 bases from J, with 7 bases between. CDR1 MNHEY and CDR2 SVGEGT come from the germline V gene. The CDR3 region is CASRLRNTGELFF. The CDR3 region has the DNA TGTGCCAGCAGGTTGAGAAACACCGGGGAGCTGTTTTTT.

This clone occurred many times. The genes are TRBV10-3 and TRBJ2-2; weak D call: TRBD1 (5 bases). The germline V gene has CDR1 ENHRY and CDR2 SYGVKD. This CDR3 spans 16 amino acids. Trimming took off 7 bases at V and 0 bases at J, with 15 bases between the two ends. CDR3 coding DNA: TGTGCCATCAAGGCCCGACAGCCCGCGAACACCGGGGAGCTGTTTTTT. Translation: CAIKARQPANTGELFF.

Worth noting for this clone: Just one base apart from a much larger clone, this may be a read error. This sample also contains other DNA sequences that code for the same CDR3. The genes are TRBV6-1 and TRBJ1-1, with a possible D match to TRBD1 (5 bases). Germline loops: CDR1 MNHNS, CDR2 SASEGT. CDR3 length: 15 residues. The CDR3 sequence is CASSADRGRNTEAFF. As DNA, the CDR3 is TGTGCAAGCAGTGCTGACAGAGGGAGAAACACCGAAGCTTTCTTT.

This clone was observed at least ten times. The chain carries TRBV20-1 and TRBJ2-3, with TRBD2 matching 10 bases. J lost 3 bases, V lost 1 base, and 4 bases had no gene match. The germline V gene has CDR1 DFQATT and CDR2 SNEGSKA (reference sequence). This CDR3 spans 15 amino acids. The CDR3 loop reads CSARGLAGETDTQYF. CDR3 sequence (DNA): TGCAGTGCTAGAGGTCTAGCGGGAGAAACAGATACGCAGTATTTT.

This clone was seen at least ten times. The CDR3 nucleotides are TGCGCCAGCAGCCAAGGAGGTATAGCGGGAGGACGGACAGATACGCAGTATTTT. Translated, it gives CASSQGGIAGGRTDTQYF. The rearrangement uses TRBV4-1 and TRBJ2-3; 10 positions match TRBD2. CDR3 length: 18 amino acids. Germline-derived CDR1 and CDR2 are MGHRA and YSYEKL. The ends lost 1 base at V and 3 bases at J; junction bases unmatched: 10.

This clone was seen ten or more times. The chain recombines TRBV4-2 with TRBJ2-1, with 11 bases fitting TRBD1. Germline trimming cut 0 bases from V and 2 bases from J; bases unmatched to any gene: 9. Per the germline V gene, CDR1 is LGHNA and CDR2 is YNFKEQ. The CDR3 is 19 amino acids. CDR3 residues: CASSQDWGAGQGAYNEQFF. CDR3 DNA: TGTGCCAGCAGCCAAGATTGGGGTGCGGGACAGGGGGCCTACAATGAGCAGTTCTTC.

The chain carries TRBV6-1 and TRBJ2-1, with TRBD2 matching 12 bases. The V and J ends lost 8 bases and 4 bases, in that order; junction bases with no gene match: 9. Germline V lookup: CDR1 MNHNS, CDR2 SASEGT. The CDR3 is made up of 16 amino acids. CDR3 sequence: CASCPSGRACYNEQFF. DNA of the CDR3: TGTGCCAGCTGCCCTAGCGGGAGGGCCTGTTACAATGAGCAGTTCTTC.

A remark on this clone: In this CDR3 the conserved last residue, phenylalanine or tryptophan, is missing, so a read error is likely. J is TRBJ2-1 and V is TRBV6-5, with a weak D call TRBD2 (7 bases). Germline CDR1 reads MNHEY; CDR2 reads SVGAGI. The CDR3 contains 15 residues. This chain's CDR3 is CDSSYASGDNYEQFL. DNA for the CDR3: TGTGACAGCAGTTACGCCAGCGGGGACAACTATGAGCAGTTCTTA.

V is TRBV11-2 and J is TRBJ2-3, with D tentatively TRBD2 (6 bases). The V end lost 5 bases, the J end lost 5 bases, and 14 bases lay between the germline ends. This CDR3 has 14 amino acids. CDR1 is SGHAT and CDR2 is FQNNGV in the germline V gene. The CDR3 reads CASSRRDSLDTQYF. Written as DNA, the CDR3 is TGTGCCAGCAGCCGCCGGGACTCCCTAGATACGCAGTATTTT.

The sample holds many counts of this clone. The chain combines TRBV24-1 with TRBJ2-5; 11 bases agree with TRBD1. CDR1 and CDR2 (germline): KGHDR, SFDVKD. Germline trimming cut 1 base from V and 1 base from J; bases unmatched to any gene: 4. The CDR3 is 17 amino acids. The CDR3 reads CATSDFRDRGAQETQYF. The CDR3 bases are TGTGCCACCAGTGATTTCCGGGACAGGGGGGCCCAAGAGACCCAGTACTTC.

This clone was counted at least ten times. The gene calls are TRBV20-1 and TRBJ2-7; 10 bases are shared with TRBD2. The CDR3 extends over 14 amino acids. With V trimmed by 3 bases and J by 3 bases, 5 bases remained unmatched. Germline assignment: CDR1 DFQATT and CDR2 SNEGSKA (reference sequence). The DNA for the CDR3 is TGCAGTGCTAGTAGGGCTAGCGGGAGCTACGAGCAGTACTTC. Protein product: CSASRASGSYEQYF.

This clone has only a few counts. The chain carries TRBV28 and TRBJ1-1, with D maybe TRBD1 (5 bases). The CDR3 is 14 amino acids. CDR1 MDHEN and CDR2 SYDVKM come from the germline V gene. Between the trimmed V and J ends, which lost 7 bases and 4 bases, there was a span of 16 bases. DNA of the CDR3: TGTGCCAGCATTCTTGCAGGGTGGGTCACTGAAGCTTTCTTT. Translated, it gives CASILAGWVTEAFF.

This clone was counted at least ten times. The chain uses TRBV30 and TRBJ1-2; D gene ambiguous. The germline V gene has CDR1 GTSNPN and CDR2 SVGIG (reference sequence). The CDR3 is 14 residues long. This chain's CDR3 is CTSTQYGSNYGYTF. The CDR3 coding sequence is TGTACCTCGACTCAATACGGGAGCAACTATGGCTACACCTTC.

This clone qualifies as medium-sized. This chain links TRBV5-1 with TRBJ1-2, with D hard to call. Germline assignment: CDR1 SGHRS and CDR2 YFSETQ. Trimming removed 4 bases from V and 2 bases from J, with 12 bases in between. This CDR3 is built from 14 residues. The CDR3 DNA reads TGCGCCAGCAGCCGGACGGACCTAAACTATGGCTACACCTTC. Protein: CASSRTDLNYGYTF.

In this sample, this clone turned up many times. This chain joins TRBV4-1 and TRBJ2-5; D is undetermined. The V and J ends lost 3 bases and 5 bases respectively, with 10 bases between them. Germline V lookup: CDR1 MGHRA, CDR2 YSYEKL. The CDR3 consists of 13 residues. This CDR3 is CASSQAVVETQYF. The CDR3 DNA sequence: TGCGCCAGCAGCCAGGCGGTGGTCGAGACCCAGTACTTC.

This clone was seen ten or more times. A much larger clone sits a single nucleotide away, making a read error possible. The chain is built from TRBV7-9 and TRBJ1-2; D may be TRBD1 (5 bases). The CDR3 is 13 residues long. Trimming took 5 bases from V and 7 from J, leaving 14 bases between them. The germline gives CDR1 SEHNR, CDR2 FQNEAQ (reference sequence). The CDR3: CASSDDSYCGYTF. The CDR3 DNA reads TGTGCCAGCAGCGACGACAGTTACTGTGGCTACACCTTC.

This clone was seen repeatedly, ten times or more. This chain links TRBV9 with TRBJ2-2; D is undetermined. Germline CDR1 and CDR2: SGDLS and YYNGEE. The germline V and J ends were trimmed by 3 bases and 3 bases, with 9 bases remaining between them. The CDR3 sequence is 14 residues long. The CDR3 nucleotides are TGTGCCAGCAGCGAACGGACCTACACCGGGGAGCTGTTTTTT. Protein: CASSERTYTGELFF.

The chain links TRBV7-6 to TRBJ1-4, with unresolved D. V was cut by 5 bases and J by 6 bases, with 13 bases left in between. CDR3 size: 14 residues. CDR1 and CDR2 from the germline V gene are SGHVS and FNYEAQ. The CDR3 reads CASSQTEWDEKLFF. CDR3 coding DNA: TGTGCCAGCAGCCAAACAGAGTGGGATGAAAAACTGTTTTTT.